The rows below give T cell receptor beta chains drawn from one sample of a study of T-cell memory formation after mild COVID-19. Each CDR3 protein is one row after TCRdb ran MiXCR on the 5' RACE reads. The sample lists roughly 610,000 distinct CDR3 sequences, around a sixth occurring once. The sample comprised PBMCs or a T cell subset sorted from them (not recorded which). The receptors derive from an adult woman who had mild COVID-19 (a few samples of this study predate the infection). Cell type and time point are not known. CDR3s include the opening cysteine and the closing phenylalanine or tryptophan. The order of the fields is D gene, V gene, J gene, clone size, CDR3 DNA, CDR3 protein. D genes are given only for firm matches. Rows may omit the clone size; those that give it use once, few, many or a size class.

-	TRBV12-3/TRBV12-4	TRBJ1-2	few	TGTGCCAGCATCAATTGGGAAGGGGGACGTGGCTACACCTTC	CASINWEGGRGYTF
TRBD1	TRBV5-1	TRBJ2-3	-	TGCGCCAGCAGCTTGGCCGGACAGGGTTCAGATACGCAGTATTTT	CASSLAGQGSDTQYF
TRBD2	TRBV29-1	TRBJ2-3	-	TGCAGCGCCAGACTAGCGGGAAGCACAGATACGCAGTATTTT	CSARLAGSTDTQYF
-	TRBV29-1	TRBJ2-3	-	TGCAGCGTTGAGGGGGCTGGGGAATACACAGATACGCAGTATTTT	CSVEGAGEYTDTQYF
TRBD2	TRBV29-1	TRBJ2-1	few	TGCAGCATGAGGGGCGGGGGGGCTTACAATGAGCAGTTCTTC	CSMRGGGAYNEQFF
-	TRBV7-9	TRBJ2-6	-	TGTGCCAGCAGAAGTCTCTCTGGGGCCAACGTCCTGACTTTC	CASRSLSGANVLTF
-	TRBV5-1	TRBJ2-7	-	TGCGCCAGCAGCTCGTCGACAGGACGGGCTCTCGAGCAGTACTTC	CASSSSTGRALEQYF
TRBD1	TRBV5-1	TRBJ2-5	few	TGCGCCAGCAGCTTGCCCCTCGGGACAGGGGGCCAAGAGACCCAGTACTTC	CASSLPLGTGGQETQYF
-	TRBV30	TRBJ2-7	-	TGTGCCTGGAGTGTAGGGCAGGGAAGCTCCTACGAGCAGTACTTC	CAWSVGQGSSYEQYF
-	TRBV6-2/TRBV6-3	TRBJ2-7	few	TGTGCCAGCACCAGACTGTCCCCCGGGGGCGAGCAGTACTTC	CASTRLSPGGEQYF
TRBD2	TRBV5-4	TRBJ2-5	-	TGTGCCAGCACCCCTAGCGGGGGTTCGACAGAGACCCAGTACTTC	CASTPSGGSTETQYF
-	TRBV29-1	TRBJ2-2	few	TGCAGCGTTGAACCTTGGACTGGGAACACCGGGGAGCTGTTTTTT	CSVEPWTGNTGELFF
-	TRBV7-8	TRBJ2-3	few	TGTGCCGCGGGGACCCCCACTAGCACAGATACGCAGTATTTT	CAAGTPTSTDTQYF
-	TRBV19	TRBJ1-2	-	TGTGCCAGTATAGAGGGAAACTATGGCTACACCTTC	CASIEGNYGYTF
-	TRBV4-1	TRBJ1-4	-	TGCGCCAGCAGCCAGTCCGGGGTTGATGAAAAACTGTTTTTT	CASSQSGVDEKLFF
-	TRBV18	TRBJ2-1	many	TGTGCCAGCTCACCAGTCGACAGGACCTCCTACAATGAGCAGTTCTTC	CASSPVDRTSYNEQFF
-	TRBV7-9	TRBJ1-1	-	TGTGCCAGCACCCTCTCTGGGACTGAAGCTTTCTTT	CASTLSGTEAFF
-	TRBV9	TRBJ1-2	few	TGTGCCAGCAGCGTAGGTGGACAGACGGATGGCTACACCTTC	CASSVGGQTDGYTF
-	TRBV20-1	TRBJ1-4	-	TGCAGTGCTAGAGGGGGGCCCGAGGAAAAACTGTTTTTT	CSARGGPEEKLFF
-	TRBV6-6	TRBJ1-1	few	TGTGCCAGCAGTTACCAGGGATTTGCTGAAGCTTTCTTT	CASSYQGFAEAFF
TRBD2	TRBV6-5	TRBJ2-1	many	TGTGCCAGCACCACCCTAGCGGAGCGCAATGAGCAGTTCTTC	CASTTLAERNEQFF
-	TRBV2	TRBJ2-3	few	TGTGCCAGCAGCCCCCTCGAGTCGTGGGATACGCAGTATTTT	CASSPLESWDTQYF
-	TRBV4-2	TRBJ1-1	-	TGTGCCAGCAGCCAAGATGAAACGGGGGGCACTGAAGCTTTCTTT	CASSQDETGGTEAFF
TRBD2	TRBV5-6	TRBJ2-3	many	TGTGCCAGCAGCTTTGGACTAGCGGGAGGAGCAGATACGCAGTATTTT	CASSFGLAGGADTQYF
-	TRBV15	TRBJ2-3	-	TGTGCCACCAGCAGACTAGCGCCCCGTGCGAGAGATACGCAGTATTTT	CATSRLAPRARDTQYF
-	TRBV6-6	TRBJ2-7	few	TGTGCCAGCAGTTACTCGCAGGGGAGGTCCTACGAGCAGTACTTC	CASSYSQGRSYEQYF
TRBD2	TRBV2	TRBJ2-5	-	TGTGCCAGCAGACCAGGACTAGCGGGGGGAACTCAGCAGGACCAGTACTTC	CASRPGLAGGTQQDQYF
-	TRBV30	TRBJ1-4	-	TGTGCCTGTCACTCTTCAGCGGGTGAAAAACTGTTTTTT	CACHSSAGEKLFF
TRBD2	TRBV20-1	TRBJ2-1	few	TGCAGTGCAGGCAGACTAGCGGCCAACAATGAGCAGTTCTTC	CSAGRLAANNEQFF
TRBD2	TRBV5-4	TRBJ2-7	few	TGTGCCAGCAGCTTGGCCGGGGGGACTGGCTACGAGCAGTACTTC	CASSLAGGTGYEQYF
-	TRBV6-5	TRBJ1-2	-	TGTGCCAGCAGGGCGACAGTCGGCTACACCTTC	CASRATVGYTF
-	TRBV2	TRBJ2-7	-	TGTGCCAGCAGTGCGTTCAGGGGTAGAAACGAGCAGTACTTC	CASSAFRGRNEQYF
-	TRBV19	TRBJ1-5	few	TGTGCCACCAAACCTCAAACCAGGGTCAATCAGCCCCAGCATTTT	CATKPQTRVNQPQHF
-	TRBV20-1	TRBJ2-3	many	TGCAGTGCTAGAGAGGGTTTCACGGCCGACACAGATACGCAGTATTTT	CSAREGFTADTDTQYF
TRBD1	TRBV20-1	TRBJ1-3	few	TGCAGTGCTGAACAGGGGTTGGGAAACACCATATATTTT	CSAEQGLGNTIYF
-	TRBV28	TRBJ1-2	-	TGTGCCAGCAGTCAGGGATGGGGCTACACCTTC	CASSQGWGYTF
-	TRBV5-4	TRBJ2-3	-	TGTGCCAGCAGCCCGGGGCGGCGGGTGGCGGATACGCAGTATTTT	CASSPGRRVADTQYF
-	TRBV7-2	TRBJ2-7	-	TGTGCCAGCAGCCCTCTAGGGGGGCCTCGAAGGTACGAGCAGTACTTC	CASSPLGGPRRYEQYF
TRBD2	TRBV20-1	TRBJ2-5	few	TGCAGTGCCCCTATAGCGGGGATTCTGAAGACCCAGTACTTC	CSAPIAGILKTQYF
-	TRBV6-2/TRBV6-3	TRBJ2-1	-	TGTGCCAGCAGTTACGTTCGTCTAGAGCAGTTCTTC	CASSYVRLEQFF
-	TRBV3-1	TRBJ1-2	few	TGTGCCAGCAGCCGAAGAATGGGGGTTAACTATGGCTACACCTTC	CASSRRMGVNYGYTF
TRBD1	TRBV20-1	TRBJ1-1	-	TGCAGTGCTCCTACAACAGGGGAAACTGAAGCTTTCTTT	CSAPTTGETEAFF
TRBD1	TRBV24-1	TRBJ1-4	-	TGTGCCACCAGAAATGACAGGGGGTGCGAAAAACTGTTTTTT	CATRNDRGCEKLFF
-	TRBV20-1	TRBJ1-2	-	TGCAGTGCTAGAGATCGTCACCAGATGGGGATAACTGACTATGGCTACACCTTC	CSARDRHQMGITDYGYTF
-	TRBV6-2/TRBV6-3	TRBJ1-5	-	TGTGCCAGCACCCTCGGAGCAACGAATCAGCCCCAGCATTTT	CASTLGATNQPQHF
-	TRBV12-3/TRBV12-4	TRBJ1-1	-	TGTGCCAGCAGTTTAGGGAGACAGACAGAAGCTTTCTTT	CASSLGRQTEAFF
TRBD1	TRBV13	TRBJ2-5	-	TGTGCCAGCAGCTCCCAAGGGACAGGGCGAGGAGAGACCCAGTACTTC	CASSSQGTGRGETQYF
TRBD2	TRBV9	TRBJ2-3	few	TGTGCCAGCAGCACCGCGGGAGTCGGAGATACGCAGTATTTT	CASSTAGVGDTQYF
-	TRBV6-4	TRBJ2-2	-	TGTGCCAGCAAATATAGCGGGAACACCGGGGAGCTGTTTTTT	CASKYSGNTGELFF
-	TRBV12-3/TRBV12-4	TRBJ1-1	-	TGTGCCAGCAGATTCATCAGGGGTGGAACTGAAGCTTTCTTT	CASRFIRGGTEAFF
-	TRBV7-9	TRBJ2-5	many	TGTGCCAGCAGCCCCACGACGGGGGAGACCCAGTACTTC	CASSPTTGETQYF
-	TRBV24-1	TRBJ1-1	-	TGTGCCACCAGTGAGACCGGCGGGCGCTGGACTGAAGCTTTCTTT	CATSETGGRWTEAFF
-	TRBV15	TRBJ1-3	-	TGTGCCACCAGCAGAAGCAGGGGACCCGGAAACACCATATATTTT	CATSRSRGPGNTIYF
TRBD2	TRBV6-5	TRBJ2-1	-	TGTGCCAGCAGTCCCTTGGGCGGGGGGCCAGGGAATGAGCAGTTCTTC	CASSPLGGGPGNEQFF
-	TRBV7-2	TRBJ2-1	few	TGTGCCAGCAGCCGTCCCGGAGCGGCATCCTACAATGAGCAGTTCTTC	CASSRPGAASYNEQFF